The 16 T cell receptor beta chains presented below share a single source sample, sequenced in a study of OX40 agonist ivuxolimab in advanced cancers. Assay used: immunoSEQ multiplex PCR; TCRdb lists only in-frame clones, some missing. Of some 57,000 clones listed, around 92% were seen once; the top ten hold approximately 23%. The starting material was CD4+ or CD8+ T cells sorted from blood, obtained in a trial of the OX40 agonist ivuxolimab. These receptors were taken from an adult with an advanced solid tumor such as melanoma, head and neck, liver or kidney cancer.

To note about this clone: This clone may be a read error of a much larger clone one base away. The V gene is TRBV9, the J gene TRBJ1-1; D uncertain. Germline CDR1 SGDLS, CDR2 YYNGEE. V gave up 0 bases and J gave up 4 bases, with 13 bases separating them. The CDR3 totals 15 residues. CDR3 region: CASSVEGGVGTEAFF. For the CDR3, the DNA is TGTGCCAGCAGCGTAGAAGGCGGCGTGGGCACTGAAGCTTTCTTT. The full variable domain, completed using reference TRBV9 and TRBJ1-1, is DSGVTQTPKHLITATGQRVTLRCSPRSGDLSVYWYQQSLDQGLQFLIQYYNGEERAKGNILERFSAQQFPDLHSELNLSSLELGDSALYFCASSVEGGVGTEAFFGQGTRLTVV.

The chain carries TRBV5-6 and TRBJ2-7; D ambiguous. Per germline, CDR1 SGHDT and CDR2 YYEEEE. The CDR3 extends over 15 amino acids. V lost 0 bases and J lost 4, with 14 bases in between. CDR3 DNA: TGTGCCAGCAGCTTGGGACTTTCATTTGGATACGAGCAGTACTTC. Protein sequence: CASSLGLSFGYEQYF.

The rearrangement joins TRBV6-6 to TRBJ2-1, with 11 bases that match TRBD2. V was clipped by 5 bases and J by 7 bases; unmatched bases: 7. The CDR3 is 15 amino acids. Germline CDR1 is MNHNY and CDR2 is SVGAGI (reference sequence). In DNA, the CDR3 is TGTGCCAGCAGTGGGCTAGCGGGAGGTTTGAATGAGCAGTTCTTC. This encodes CASSGLAGGLNEQFF.

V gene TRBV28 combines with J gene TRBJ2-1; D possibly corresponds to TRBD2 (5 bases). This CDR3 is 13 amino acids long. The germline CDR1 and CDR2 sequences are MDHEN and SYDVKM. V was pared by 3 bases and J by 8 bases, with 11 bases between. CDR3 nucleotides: TGTGCCAGCAGTTTTAGACTACTGGATGAGCAGTTCTTC. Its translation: CASSFRLLDEQFF.

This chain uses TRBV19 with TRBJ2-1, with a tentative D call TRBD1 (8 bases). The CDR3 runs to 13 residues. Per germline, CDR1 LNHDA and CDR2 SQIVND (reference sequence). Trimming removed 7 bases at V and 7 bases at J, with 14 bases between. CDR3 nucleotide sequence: TGTGCCAGTACCGTACAGGGGGGGAATGAGCAGTTCTTC. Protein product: CASTVQGGNEQFF. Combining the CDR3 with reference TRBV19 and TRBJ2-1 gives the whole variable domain DGGITQSPKYLFRKEGQNVTLSCEQNLNHDAMYWYRQDPGQGLRLIYYSQIVNDFQKGDIAEGYSVSREKKESFPLTVTSAQKNPTAFYLCASTVQGGNEQFFGPGTRLTVL.

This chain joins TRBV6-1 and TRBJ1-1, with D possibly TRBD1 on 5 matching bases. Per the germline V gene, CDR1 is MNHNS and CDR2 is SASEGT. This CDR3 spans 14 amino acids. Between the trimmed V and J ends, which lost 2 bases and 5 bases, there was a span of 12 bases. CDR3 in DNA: TGTGCCAGCAGTGAAAGGCAGGGAGGTACTGAAGCTTTCTTT. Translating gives CASSERQGGTEAFF.

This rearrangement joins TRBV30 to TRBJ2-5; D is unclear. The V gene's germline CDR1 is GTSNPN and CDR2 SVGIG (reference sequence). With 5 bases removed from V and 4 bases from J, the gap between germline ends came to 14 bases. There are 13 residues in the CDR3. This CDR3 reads CAWVGIRAETQYF. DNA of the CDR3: TGTGCCTGGGTCGGTATACGGGCAGAGACCCAGTACTTC.

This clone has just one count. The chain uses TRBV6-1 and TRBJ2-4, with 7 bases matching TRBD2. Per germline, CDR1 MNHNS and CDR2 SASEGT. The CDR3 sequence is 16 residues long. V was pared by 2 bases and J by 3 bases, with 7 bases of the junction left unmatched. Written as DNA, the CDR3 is TGTGCCAGCAGTGAAACCCCATCGGGGGGCAAAAACATTCAGTACTTC. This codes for CASSETPSGGKNIQYF.

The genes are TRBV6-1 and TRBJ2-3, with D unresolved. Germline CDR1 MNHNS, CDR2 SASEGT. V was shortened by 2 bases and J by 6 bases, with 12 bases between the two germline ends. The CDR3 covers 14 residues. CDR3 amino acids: CASSEKDPVDTQYF. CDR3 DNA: TGTGCCAGCAGTGAAAAGGACCCGGTGGATACGCAGTATTTT.

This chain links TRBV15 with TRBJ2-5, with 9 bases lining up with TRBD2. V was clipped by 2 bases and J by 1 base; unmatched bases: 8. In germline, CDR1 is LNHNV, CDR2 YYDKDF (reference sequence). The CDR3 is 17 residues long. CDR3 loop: CATSRRDSGGRQETQYF. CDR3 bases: TGTGCCACCAGCAGACGCGATAGCGGGGGCCGCCAAGAGACCCAGTACTTC.

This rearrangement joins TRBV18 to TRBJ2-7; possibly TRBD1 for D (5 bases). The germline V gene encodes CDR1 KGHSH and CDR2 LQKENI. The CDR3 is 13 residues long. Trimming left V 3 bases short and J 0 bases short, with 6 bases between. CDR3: CASSPDTSYEQYF. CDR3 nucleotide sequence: TGTGCCAGCTCACCGGACACCTCCTACGAGCAGTACTTC.

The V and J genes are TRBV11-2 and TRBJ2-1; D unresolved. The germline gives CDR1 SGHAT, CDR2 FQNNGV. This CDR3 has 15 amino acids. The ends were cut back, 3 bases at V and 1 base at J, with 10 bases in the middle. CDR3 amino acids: CASSFHLTSYNEQFF. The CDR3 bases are TGTGCCAGCAGCTTTCACTTAACATCCTACAATGAGCAGTTCTTC.

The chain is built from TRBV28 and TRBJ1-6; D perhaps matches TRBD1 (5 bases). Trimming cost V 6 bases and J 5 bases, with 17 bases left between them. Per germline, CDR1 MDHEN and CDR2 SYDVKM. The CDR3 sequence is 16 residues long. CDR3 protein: CASSPWGSGDNSPLHF. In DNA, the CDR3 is TGTGCCAGCAGCCCTTGGGGGTCCGGGGATAATTCACCCCTCCACTTT.

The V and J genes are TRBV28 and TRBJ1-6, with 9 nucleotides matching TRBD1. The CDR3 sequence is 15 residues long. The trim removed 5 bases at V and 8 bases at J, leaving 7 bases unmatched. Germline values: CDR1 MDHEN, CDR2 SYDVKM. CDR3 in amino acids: CASSQPGQGYSPLHF. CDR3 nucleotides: TGTGCCAGCAGTCAACCGGGACAGGGTTATTCACCCCTCCACTTT.

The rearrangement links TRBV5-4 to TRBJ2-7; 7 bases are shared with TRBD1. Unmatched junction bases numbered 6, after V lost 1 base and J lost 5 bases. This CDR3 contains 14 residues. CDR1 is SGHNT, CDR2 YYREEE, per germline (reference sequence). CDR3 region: CASSLTGAGDEQYF. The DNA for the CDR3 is TGTGCCAGCAGCTTGACAGGGGCCGGGGACGAGCAGTACTTC.

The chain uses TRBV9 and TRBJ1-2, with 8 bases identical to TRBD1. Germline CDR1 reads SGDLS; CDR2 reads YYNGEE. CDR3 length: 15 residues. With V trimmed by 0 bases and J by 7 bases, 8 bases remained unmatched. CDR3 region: CASSVDSGQGRGYTF. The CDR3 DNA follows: TGTGCCAGCAGCGTAGATTCCGGACAGGGACGTGGCTACACCTTC.